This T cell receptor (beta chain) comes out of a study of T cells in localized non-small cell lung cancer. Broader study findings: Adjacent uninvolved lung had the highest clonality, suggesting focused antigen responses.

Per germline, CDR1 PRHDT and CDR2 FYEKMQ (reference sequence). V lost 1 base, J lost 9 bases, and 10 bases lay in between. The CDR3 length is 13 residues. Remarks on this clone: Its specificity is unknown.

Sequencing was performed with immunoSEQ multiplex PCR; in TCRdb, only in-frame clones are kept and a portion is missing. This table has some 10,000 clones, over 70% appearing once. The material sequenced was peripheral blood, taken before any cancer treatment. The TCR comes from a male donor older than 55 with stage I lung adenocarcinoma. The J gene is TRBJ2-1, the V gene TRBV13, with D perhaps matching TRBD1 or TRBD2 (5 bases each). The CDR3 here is CASSLVIGAEQFF. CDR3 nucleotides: TGTGCCAGCAGCTTAGTGATCGGGGCTGAGCAGTTCTTC.